The sequence of this T cell receptor (beta chain) was determined in a study of blood T cells in healthy people across ages. This CDR3 comprises 15 residues. J gave up 3 bases and V 0 bases, and 5 bases lay outside the gene matches. CDR1 is LNHNV and CDR2 is YYDKDF in the germline V gene (reference sequence). Combining a sample-barcoded 5' primer with a J-beta primer mix, a second PCR ran for roughly 6 to 12 cycles. A tag from a template-switch adaptor with 12 random nucleotides marked each cDNA molecule. TCRdb itself ran the 5' RACE reads through MiXCR, one entry per CDR3 protein. The sample lists over 1,500,000 distinct CDR3 sequences; roughly two fifths were seen once.

The sequenced sample consisted of blood. The clonotype originates from a human donor in good health. The chain employs TRBV15 and TRBJ2-7, with 7 bases identical to TRBD2. This CDR3 is CATSRERGVYYEQYF. The CDR3 DNA reads as TGTGCCACCAGCAGAGAACGGGGGGTGTACTACGAGCAGTACTTC.